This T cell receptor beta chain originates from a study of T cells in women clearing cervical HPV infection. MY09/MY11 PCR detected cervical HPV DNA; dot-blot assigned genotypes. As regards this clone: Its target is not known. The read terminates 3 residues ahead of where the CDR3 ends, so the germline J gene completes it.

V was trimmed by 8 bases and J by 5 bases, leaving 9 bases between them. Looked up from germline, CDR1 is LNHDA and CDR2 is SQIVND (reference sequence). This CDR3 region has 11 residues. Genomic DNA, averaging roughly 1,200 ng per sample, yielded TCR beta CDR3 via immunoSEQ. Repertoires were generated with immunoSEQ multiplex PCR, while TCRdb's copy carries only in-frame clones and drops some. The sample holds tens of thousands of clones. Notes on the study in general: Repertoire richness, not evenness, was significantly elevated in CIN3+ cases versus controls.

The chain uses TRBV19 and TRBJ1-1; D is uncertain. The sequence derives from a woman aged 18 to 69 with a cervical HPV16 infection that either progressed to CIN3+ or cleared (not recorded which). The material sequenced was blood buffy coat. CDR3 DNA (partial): TGTGCCAGTCCGACACAAACTGAA. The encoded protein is CASPTQTE. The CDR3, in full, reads CASPTQTEAFF. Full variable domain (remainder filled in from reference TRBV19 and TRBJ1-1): DGGITQSPKYLFRKEGQNVTLSCEQNLNHDAMYWYRQDPGQGLRLIYYSQIVNDFQKGDIAEGYSVSREKKESFPLTVTSAQKNPTAFYLCASPTQTEAFFGQGTRLTVV.